The rows below give T cell receptor beta chains drawn from one sample of a study of graft-versus-host responses after intestinal transplantation. Their antigens remain unidentified. TCRdb's table, derived via immunoSEQ multiplex PCR, lists solely in-frame clones and lacks some. The sample consists of about 110,000 clones, more than 85% of them appearing once. Specimen: unstimulated CD8+ T cells sorted from spleen or lymph node cells, collected before transplant. These receptors all stem from a human donor who was the organ donor for an intestinal transplant. Both conserved end residues are part of each CDR3. Each record gives: D gene, J gene, V gene, clone size, CDR3 DNA, CDR3 protein. D genes are given only for firm matches. Size values are once, few and many counts, or a class for expanded clones, and some rows have none.

D gene: .; J gene: TRBJ2-2; V gene: TRBV10-1; clone size: .; CDR3 DNA: TGCGCCAGCAGTCCCGACCCCAGGGGAAGGGAGCTGTTTTTT; CDR3 protein: CASSPDPRGRELFF
D gene: .; J gene: TRBJ2-1; V gene: TRBV7-2; clone size: .; CDR3 DNA: TGTGCCAGCAGCCAACGAGACAGGACGGAGCAGTTCTTC; CDR3 protein: CASSQRDRTEQFF
D gene: .; J gene: TRBJ1-4; V gene: TRBV4-2; clone size: .; CDR3 DNA: TGTGCCAGCAGCCAAGTGCTTTCCAGTAATGAAAAACTGTTTTTT; CDR3 protein: CASSQVLSSNEKLFF
D gene: TRBD1; J gene: TRBJ2-5; V gene: TRBV5-6; clone size: once; CDR3 DNA: TGTGCCAGCAGCTGGTTTGACAGGGAAGCTCAAGAGACCCAGTACTTC; CDR3 protein: CASSWFDREAQETQYF
D gene: TRBD1; J gene: TRBJ1-1; V gene: TRBV2; clone size: few; CDR3 DNA: TGTGCCAGCAGGAGGGGGCAGAGCACTGAAGCTTTCTTT; CDR3 protein: CASRRGQSTEAFF
D gene: .; J gene: TRBJ2-7; V gene: TRBV10-3; clone size: .; CDR3 DNA: TGTGCCATCAGTCACCACGGGACGTCCTACGAGCAGTACTTC; CDR3 protein: CAISHHGTSYEQYF
D gene: TRBD1; J gene: TRBJ1-2; V gene: TRBV7-9; clone size: .; CDR3 DNA: TGTGCCAGCAGCCCCGGGACAGGGAGGTATGGCTACACCTTC; CDR3 protein: CASSPGTGRYGYTF
D gene: TRBD2; J gene: TRBJ2-2; V gene: TRBV27; clone size: .; CDR3 DNA: TGTGCCAGCAGGACTCTCCCCGACACCGGGACTAGCGGGAGTCCCGGGGAGCTGTTTTTT; CDR3 protein: CASRTLPDTGTSGSPGELFF
D gene: .; J gene: TRBJ2-1; V gene: TRBV6-5; clone size: .; CDR3 DNA: TGTGCCAGCCGAGACCCCGGGACAAACAATGAGCAGTTCTTC; CDR3 protein: CASRDPGTNNEQFF
D gene: .; J gene: TRBJ1-2; V gene: TRBV13; clone size: .; CDR3 DNA: TGTGCCAGCAGCATAGCTCAGGGGCAGGCTAACTATGGCTACACCTTC; CDR3 protein: CASSIAQGQANYGYTF
D gene: TRBD1; J gene: TRBJ2-7; V gene: TRBV5-4; clone size: .; CDR3 DNA: TGTGCCAGCAGCTTTTACAGGGGGACCTACGAGCAGTACTTC; CDR3 protein: CASSFYRGTYEQYF
D gene: .; J gene: TRBJ2-3; V gene: TRBV7-9; clone size: .; CDR3 DNA: TGTGCCAGCAGCTCTCTAGGGTTTACTAGCACAGATACGCAGTATTTT; CDR3 protein: CASSSLGFTSTDTQYF
D gene: TRBD1; J gene: TRBJ2-7; V gene: TRBV18; clone size: .; CDR3 DNA: TGTGCCAGCTCTCTCCGGGACAGGGCCCACGAGCAGTACTTC; CDR3 protein: CASSLRDRAHEQYF
D gene: .; J gene: TRBJ2-3; V gene: TRBV2; clone size: .; CDR3 DNA: TGTGCCAGCCAGTTGGTGGGAGCCAGCACAGATACGCAGTATTTT; CDR3 protein: CASQLVGASTDTQYF
D gene: .; J gene: TRBJ2-1; V gene: TRBV29-1; clone size: .; CDR3 DNA: TGCAGCGTTGATTCACTGACTAAGTACAATGAGCAGTTCTTC; CDR3 protein: CSVDSLTKYNEQFF
D gene: .; J gene: TRBJ1-2; V gene: TRBV18; clone size: .; CDR3 DNA: TGTGCCAGCTCACCCCAGATTGGGCTTAACTATGGCTACACCTTC; CDR3 protein: CASSPQIGLNYGYTF
D gene: .; J gene: TRBJ2-7; V gene: TRBV30; clone size: .; CDR3 DNA: TGTGCCTGGAGTGTACACAGGTATGGCGTCAAGTACTTC; CDR3 protein: CAWSVHRYGVKYF
D gene: TRBD1; J gene: TRBJ2-1; V gene: TRBV6-5; clone size: .; CDR3 DNA: TGTGCCAGCAGTTGGACAGGGGGAGGCAATGAGCAGTTCTTC; CDR3 protein: CASSWTGGGNEQFF
D gene: TRBD2; J gene: TRBJ2-3; V gene: TRBV4-2; clone size: .; CDR3 DNA: TGTGCCAGCAGCCAAGCCTGGTTAGCGGGGAACACAGATACGCAGTATTTT; CDR3 protein: CASSQAWLAGNTDTQYF
D gene: .; J gene: TRBJ2-7; V gene: TRBV4-3; clone size: .; CDR3 DNA: TGCGCCAGCAGCGAGGAAAGGGGAGGTTACGAGCAGTACTTC; CDR3 protein: CASSEERGGYEQYF